These 16 T cell receptor beta chains came from one sample sequenced in a study of cytomegalovirus exposure and HLA in healthy donors. The study ran its PCR with 60 Vbeta and 13 Jbeta primers. Profiling relied on immunoSEQ multiplex PCR, and the TCRdb table lists in-frame clones only, not all of them. The table includes roughly 120,000 clones, about three quarters detected once. The sequencing input was PBMCs. The receptors here all came from a woman in her sixties or seventies in good health and CMV-seropositive.

The J gene is TRBJ2-1, the V gene TRBV21-1; TRBD1, the table's D call, was not compared with the DNA. TRBV21-1 is listed as a pseudogene. The CDR3 has 17 amino acids. The CDR3 nucleotides read TGTGCCAGCAGCGGCCCCGTGGGACAGGGGTTAAGGGGTGAGCAGTTCTTC. As protein: CASSGPVGQGLRGEQFF.

The genes are TRBV5-4 and TRBJ2-5, with D maybe TRBD1 (6 bases). This CDR3 is built from 11 residues. CDR1 is SGHNT and CDR2 is YYREEE in the germline V gene (reference sequence). Trimming stripped 5 bases from V and 5 bases from J, with 7 bases between. In DNA, the CDR3 is TGTGCCAGCAGAAGGGGGGAGACCCAGTACTTC. It specifies CASRRGETQYF.

The chain carries TRBV6-5 and TRBJ1-1; D is undetermined. With 0 bases removed from V and 3 bases from J, the gap between germline ends came to 11 bases. Germline V lookup: CDR1 MNHEY, CDR2 SVGAGI. The CDR3 is 15 residues long. CDR3 sequence (DNA): TGTGCCAGCAGTTACTCGGCGCTTGCGGACACTGAAGCTTTCTTT. Protein sequence: CASSYSALADTEAFF.

The chain recombines TRBV30 with TRBJ1-2; tentative D call: TRBD1 (6 bases). From germline, CDR1 is GTSNPN and CDR2 SVGIG (reference sequence). V lost 6 bases to trimming and J lost 8 bases, with 22 bases between them. This CDR3 region has 14 residues. The CDR3 region is CACGQLTGEWGYTF. The CDR3 nucleotides are TGTGCCTGCGGACAGTTGACCGGCGAATGGGGCTACACCTTC.

The chain couples TRBV4-1 to TRBJ1-3; D might be TRBD1 (5 bases). Germline CDR1 is MGHRA and CDR2 is YSYEKL. V lost 5 bases, J lost 0 bases, and 23 bases lay in between. CDR3 length: 19 residues. The CDR3 nucleotides read TGCGCCAGCAGCAACCGGGGGAACCGACAGAAGAGCTCTGGAAACACCATATATTTT. Protein: CASSNRGNRQKSSGNTIYF.

This clone has a handful of counts. This chain links TRBV7-9 with TRBJ2-5, with a weak D call TRBD1 (6 bases). The V gene lost 5 bases and the J gene lost 2 bases, with 9 bases spanning the gap. This CDR3 spans 13 amino acids. CDR1 and CDR2 (germline): SEHNR, FQNEAQ (reference sequence). In DNA, the CDR3 is TGTGCCAGCAGCCAGACAGGTCAAGAGACCCAGTACTTC. Amino acid sequence: CASSQTGQETQYF.

The V gene is TRBV11-2, the J gene TRBJ2-7; 8 nucleotides agree with TRBD2. Unmatched junction bases numbered 5, after V lost 6 bases and J lost 4 bases. CDR1 is SGHAT and CDR2 is FQNNGV in the germline V gene. The CDR3 has 13 amino acids. DNA of the CDR3: TGTGCCAGCAGTCCTAGCGGGTCTTACGAGCAGTACTTC. Translation gives CASSPSGSYEQYF. The variable domain in full, with the rest retrieved from reference TRBV11-2 and TRBJ2-7, is EAGVAQSPRYKIIEKRQSVAFWCNPISGHATLYWYQQILGQGPKLLIQFQNNGVVDDSQLPKDRFSAERLKGVDSTLKIQPAKLEDSAVYLCASSPSGSYEQYFGPGTRLTVT.

This clone has just a few counts. V gene TRBV7-9 combines with J gene TRBJ2-1; no reliable D call. The V and J ends lost 5 bases and 8 bases respectively, with 13 bases between them. The CDR3 contains 13 residues. Germline V gene lookup returns CDR1 SEHNR and CDR2 FQNEAQ (reference sequence). Here the CDR3 reads CASSPPIVDEQFF. CDR3 coding DNA: TGTGCCAGCAGCCCCCCTATAGTCGATGAGCAGTTCTTC.

The chain uses TRBV5-1 and TRBJ2-4; tentatively, D is TRBD1 (6 bases). V lost 4 bases and J 12 bases, leaving 14 bases between the germline ends. This CDR3 region has 12 residues. Germline V gives CDR1 SGHRS, CDR2 YFSETQ. The CDR3 coding sequence is TGCGCCAGCAGCCCCTCAGGGGCTAATCAGTACTTC. Its translation is CASSPSGANQYF.

V usage is TRBV27 and J usage is TRBJ2-5; 10 nucleotides match TRBD2. The CDR3 extends over 17 amino acids. Germline CDR1 is MNHEY and CDR2 is SMNVEV (reference sequence). The J segment lost 2 bases and the V segment lost 6 bases, leaving 12 bases of the junction unmatched. The CDR3 nucleotides read TGTGCCAGCAGGAGAGGGAACCTAGCGGGAGTTCAAGAGACCCAGTACTTC. As protein: CASRRGNLAGVQETQYF.

The chain combines TRBV29-1 with TRBJ1-3; TRBD1 aligns across 7 bases. The length of the CDR3 is 14 residues. The V gene's germline CDR1 is SQVTM and CDR2 ANQGSEA. V was pared by 3 bases and J by 3 bases, with 5 bases of the junction left unmatched. The DNA for the CDR3 is TGCAGCGTTGACGCGACAGGGTATGGAAACACCATATATTTT. Translating gives CSVDATGYGNTIYF.

This clone showed up just a few times. The rearrangement joins TRBV6-1 to TRBJ2-5; a possible D gene is TRBD2 (6 bases). V lost 5 bases, J lost 1 base, and 11 bases lay in between. The CDR3 loop spans 14 amino acids. Germline V gives CDR1 MNHNS, CDR2 SASEGT. The chain's CDR3 is CASSQGLFQETQYF. In DNA, the CDR3 is TGTGCCAGCAGTCAGGGACTCTTCCAAGAGACCCAGTACTTC.

This chain uses TRBV6-6 with TRBJ2-5; 11 bases map to TRBD2. The J segment lost 4 bases and the V segment lost 5 bases, leaving 6 bases of the junction unmatched. The germline V gene has CDR1 MNHNY and CDR2 SVGAGI (reference sequence). This CDR3 comprises 15 residues. CDR3 nucleotides: TGTGCCAGCAGTCTCTCGGGACTAGCGGTAGAGACCCAGTACTTC. Amino acids: CASSLSGLAVETQYF.

This clone has only a few counts. This chain links TRBV6-1 with TRBJ1-5; D is possibly TRBD1 (6 bases). The CDR3 contains 15 residues. V lost 7 bases to trimming and J lost 3 bases, with 16 bases between them. The germline gives CDR1 MNHNS, CDR2 SASEGT. This chain's CDR3 is CASMTAGTLNQPQHF. DNA of the CDR3: TGTGCCAGCATGACAGCAGGGACACTCAATCAGCCCCAGCATTTT.

J is TRBJ2-3 and V is TRBV7-6; possibly TRBD2 for D (5 bases). CDR1 is SGHVS, CDR2 FNYEAQ, per germline. The CDR3 sequence is 17 residues long. V was cut by 6 bases and J by 0 bases, with 19 bases left in between. CDR3 loop: CASSPVGPGISTDTQYF. CDR3 DNA sequence: TGTGCCAGCAGTCCCGTAGGGCCCGGGATTAGCACAGATACGCAGTATTTT.

This clone was seen a handful of times. The chain employs TRBV4-1 and TRBJ1-1; unclear D gene. The CDR3 is 13 amino acids. CDR1 is MGHRA and CDR2 is YSYEKL in the germline V gene. Trimming removed 3 bases from V and 5 bases from J, with 10 bases in between. The CDR3 reads CASSQEGRTEAFF. The CDR3 DNA follows: TGCGCCAGCAGCCAGGAGGGAAGGACTGAAGCTTTCTTT.